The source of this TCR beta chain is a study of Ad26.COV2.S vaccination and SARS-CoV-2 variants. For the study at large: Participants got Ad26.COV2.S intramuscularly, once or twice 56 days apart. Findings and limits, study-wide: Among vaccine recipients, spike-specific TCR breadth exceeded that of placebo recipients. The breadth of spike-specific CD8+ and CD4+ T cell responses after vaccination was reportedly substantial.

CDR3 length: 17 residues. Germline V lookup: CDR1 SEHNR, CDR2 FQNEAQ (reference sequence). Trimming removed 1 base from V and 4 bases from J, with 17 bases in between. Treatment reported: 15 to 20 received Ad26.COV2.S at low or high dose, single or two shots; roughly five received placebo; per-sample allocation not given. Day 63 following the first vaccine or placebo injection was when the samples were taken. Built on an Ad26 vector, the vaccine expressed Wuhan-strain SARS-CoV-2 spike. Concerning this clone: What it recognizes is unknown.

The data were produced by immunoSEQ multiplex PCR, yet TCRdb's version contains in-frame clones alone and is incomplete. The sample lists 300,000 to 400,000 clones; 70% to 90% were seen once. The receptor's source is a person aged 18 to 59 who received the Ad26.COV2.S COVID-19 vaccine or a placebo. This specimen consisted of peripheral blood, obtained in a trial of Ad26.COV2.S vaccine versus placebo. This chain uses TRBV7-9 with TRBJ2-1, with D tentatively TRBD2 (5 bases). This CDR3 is CASSLDWLRDYYNEQFF. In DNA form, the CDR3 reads TGTGCCAGCAGCTTAGACTGGTTGAGGGATTATTACAATGAGCAGTTCTTC.